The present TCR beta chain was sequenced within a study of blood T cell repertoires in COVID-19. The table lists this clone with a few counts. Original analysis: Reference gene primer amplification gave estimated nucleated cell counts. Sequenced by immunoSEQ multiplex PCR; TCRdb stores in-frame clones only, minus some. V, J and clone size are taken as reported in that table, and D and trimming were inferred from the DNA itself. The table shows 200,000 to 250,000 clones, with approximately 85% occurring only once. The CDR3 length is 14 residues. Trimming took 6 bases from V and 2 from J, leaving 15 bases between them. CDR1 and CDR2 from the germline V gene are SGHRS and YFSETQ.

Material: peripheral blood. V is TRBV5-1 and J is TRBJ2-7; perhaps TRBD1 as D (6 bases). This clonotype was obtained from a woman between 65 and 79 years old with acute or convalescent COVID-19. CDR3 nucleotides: TGCGCCAGCAAAACAATGCAGGGGACCTACGAGCAGTACTTC. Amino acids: CASKTMQGTYEQYF.